Below, one T cell receptor beta chain is given with its context. Sequencing used immunoSEQ multiplex PCR; TCRdb keeps in-frame clones, though not all of them. Of 6,000 to 8,000 clones detected, approximately 90% appear once; the ten largest clones hold roughly 17%. CDR1 SGHVS and CDR2 FQNEAQ come from the germline V gene. V shed 1 base, J shed 6 bases, and the junction held 5 bases outside the gene matches. CDR3 length: 15 residues. These data originate in a study of somatic mutations in cytotoxic T cells in rheumatoid arthritis. Study as a whole: Sorting by flow gave nearly 100% purity for some V beta antibody-stained T-cell populations, including V beta1+ cells sequenced for TCRB.

This chain connects TRBV7-8 to TRBJ1-4; 7 bases line up with TRBD1. The TCR sequence derives from a man aged 40-49 years with rheumatoid arthritis. The source material was CD8+ T cells sorted from blood. The CDR3 spells CASSLDGTEDEKLFF. CDR3 coding DNA: TGTGCCAGCAGCTTAGATGGGACAGAGGATGAAAAACTGTTTTTT.